This T cell receptor (beta chain) was identified in a study of blood T cell repertoires in COVID-19. Across the study: COVID-19 samples, acute and convalescent, were from the United States, Italy and Spain. In each case, the material was cDNA or gDNA derived from T cells, B-cell-depleted T cells, or PBMCs.

Authors' processing steps: Reference gene primer amplification yielded estimated nucleated cell counts. Sequencing was performed with immunoSEQ multiplex PCR; in TCRdb, only in-frame clones are kept and a portion is missing. V, J and clone size were drawn from that table, and D and trimming were deduced from the DNA. This repertoire shows 20,000 to 30,000 clones, approximately 89% found once; its top ten account for approximately 19%. Germline CDR1 SEHNR, CDR2 FQNEAQ (reference sequence). This CDR3 contains 17 residues. V lost 4 bases to trimming and J lost 0 bases, with 15 bases between them. V and J are TRBV7-9 and TRBJ1-4; D is possibly TRBD1 (5 bases). The TCR originated in a human donor in a cohort sampled during active COVID-19. Sequencing was carried out using peripheral blood. The chain's CDR3 is CASSSADWGATNEKLFF. The CDR3 bases are TGTGCCAGCAGCTCCGCTGATTGGGGGGCAACTAATGAAAAACTGTTTTTT.